The 22 T cell receptor beta chains presented below share a single source sample, sequenced in a study of T cells in Graves' hyperthyroidism and ophthalmopathy. Amplification of TCR beta CDR3 regions used RNA as the template. During a first-round RT-PCR of the TCR CDR3, the HTBI primer set was used. MiXCR was run by TCRdb on the multiplex PCR reads, yielding one entry per CDR3 protein. The sample lists 400,000 to 500,000 distinct CDR3 sequences; around an eighth were seen once. The material sequenced was blood. The receptors come from a young woman with Graves' hyperthyroidism.

This clonotype was counted between two and nine times. This chain uses TRBV7-2 with TRBJ1-1; D is perhaps TRBD1 (6 bases). Germline V gene sequence: CDR1 SGHTA, CDR2 FQGNSA. V was pared by 2 bases and J by 6 bases, with 13 bases between. CDR3 length: 14 residues. CDR3 sequence: CASSLIGGRAEAFF. CDR3 DNA sequence: TGTGCCAGCAGCTTAATAGGGGGTCGGGCTGAAGCTTTCTTT.

The V call is TRBV12-3 or TRBV12-4, the J call TRBJ2-1; 7 bases align to TRBD2. V dropped 2 bases and J dropped 6; count of bases not matched to a gene: 4. The CDR3 covers 14 residues. The CDR3 here is CASSLTSEFNEQFF. As DNA, the CDR3 is TGTGCCAGCAGTTTAACTAGCGAGTTCAATGAGCAGTTCTTC.

Ten or more counts support this clonotype. The gene calls are TRBV3-1 and TRBJ1-6, with TRBD1 matching 9 bases. Germline lookup yields CDR1 LGHDT and CDR2 YNNKEL (reference sequence). V trimming: 4 bases; J trimming: 6 bases; junction bases outside the gene matches: 7. The CDR3 sequence is 16 residues long. In nucleotides, the CDR3 is TGTGCCAGCAGCCTTGACGGGACAGGGACTAATTCACCCCTCCACTTT. The encoded protein is CASSLDGTGTNSPLHF.

This clonotype was counted ten times or more. CDR3 DNA sequence: TGTGCCTGGAGTGGGGGGGACAGGGGCGACCGGGAGCAGTACTTC. It yields the protein CAWSGGDRGDREQYF. The rearrangement links TRBV30 to TRBJ2-7, with 10 bases lining up with TRBD1. Trimming removed 1 base from V and 7 bases from J; junction bases left unmatched: 10. Germline CDR1 reads GTSNPN; CDR2 reads SVGIG (reference sequence). The CDR3 spans 15 residues.

This clonotype was picked up many times. This sequence joins TRBV5-1 and TRBJ2-3; 9 bases fit TRBD1. V gave up 3 bases and J gave up 0 bases; unmatched junction bases: 8. This CDR3 region has 17 residues. Germline V gives CDR1 SGHRS, CDR2 YFSETQ. In DNA form, the CDR3 reads TGCGCCAGCAGCTCCATCCCGGACAGGGGAAGCACAGATACGCAGTATTTT. It specifies CASSSIPDRGSTDTQYF.

This clonotype was counted many times. This sequence joins TRBV11-3 and TRBJ1-3, with no clear D. V was pared by 4 bases and J by 4 bases, with 11 bases between. Germline loops: CDR1 SGHNT, CDR2 YENEEA. This CDR3 has 14 residues. The CDR3 is CASSSGLEGNTIYF. CDR3 in DNA: TGTGCCAGCAGCTCGGGCCTGGAGGGAAACACCATATATTTT.

This clonotype was seen once. This sequence may be a read error, since a much larger clone differs from it by one base. In this CDR3 the conserved last residue, phenylalanine or tryptophan, is missing, so a read error is likely. The rearrangement links TRBV12-3 or TRBV12-4 to TRBJ2-2; D uncertain. The length of the CDR3 is 14 residues. V shed 6 bases and J shed 2 bases, with 10 bases lying between them. DNA for the CDR3: TGTGCCAGCAGCGTACGACCAAACACCGGGGAGCTGTTTCTT. It codes for CASSVRPNTGELFL.

Note on this clonotype: The junction departs from the called germline gene at one end, perhaps through a read error. The genes are TRBV3-1 and TRBJ1-5; D ambiguous. Germline CDR1 is LGHDT and CDR2 is YNNKEL (reference sequence). The CDR3 sequence is 15 residues long. CDR3 DNA sequence: TGTGCCAGCAGCCAAGACACAGCTGGCAATCAGCCCCGGCATTTT. Translated, it gives CASSQDTAGNQPRHF.

This clonotype showed up many times. A junction boundary mismatches the germline segment, possibly from a read error. V and J are TRBV11-2 and TRBJ2-2; D is perhaps TRBD2 (6 bases). The CDR3 has 14 residues. CDR1 and CDR2 (germline): SGHAT, FQNNGV. CDR3 amino acids: CASSLAVRGGELFF. The CDR3 coding sequence is TGTGCCAGCAGCTTAGCGGTACGGGGCGGGGAACTGTTTTTT. The full variable domain, in which reference TRBV11-2 and TRBJ2-2 provide the parts outside the CDR3, is EAGVAQSPRYKIIEKRQSVAFWCNPISGHATLYWYQQILGQGPKLLIQFQNNGVVDDSQLPKDRFSAERLKGVDSTLKIQPAKLEDSAVYLCASSLAVRGGELFFGEGSRLTVL.

The V gene is TRBV6-5, the J gene TRBJ2-7, with a weak D call TRBD2 (5 bases). Trimming took 4 bases from V and 0 from J, leaving 10 bases between them. Germline V gene sequence: CDR1 MNHEY, CDR2 SVGAGI. The CDR3 loop spans 14 amino acids. The CDR3 spells CASSFGVSSYEQYF. The CDR3 nucleotides read TGTGCCAGCAGTTTCGGGGTCTCCTCCTACGAGCAGTACTTC.

This clonotype has ten or more counts. V usage is TRBV19 and J usage is TRBJ1-2, with D possibly matching TRBD1 (6 bases). Per germline, CDR1 LNHDA and CDR2 SQIVND (reference sequence). V lost 5 bases and J 4 bases, leaving 11 bases between the germline ends. The CDR3 contains 13 residues. CDR3 sequence reads: CASSLQGSYGYTF. The CDR3 DNA follows: TGTGCCAGTAGTCTACAGGGTAGCTATGGCTACACCTTC.

This clonotype was seen many times. The chain combines TRBV20-1 with TRBJ2-5; D is unclear. This CDR3 is built from 13 residues. Germline CDR1 reads DFQATT; CDR2 reads SNEGSKA (reference sequence). Trimming took off 0 bases at V and 1 base at J, with 6 bases between the two ends. The CDR3 DNA sequence: TGCAGTGCTAGAGATTTAGTCCAAGAGACCCAGTACTTC. This sequence encodes CSARDLVQETQYF.

This clonotype was observed a handful of times. V and J are TRBV30 and TRBJ1-5, with TRBD1 as a possible D gene (6 bases). Trimming removed 1 base from V and 5 bases from J, with 12 bases in between. The CDR3 loop spans 14 amino acids. Per germline, CDR1 GTSNPN and CDR2 SVGIG (reference sequence). The DNA of the CDR3 is TGTGCCTGGAGTGAAGGGGGGGGCGATCAGCCCCAGCATTTT. Translation gives CAWSEGGGDQPQHF.

This clonotype was recorded at least ten times. V is TRBV6-1 and J is TRBJ1-6; perhaps TRBD1 as D (6 bases). Germline values: CDR1 MNHNS, CDR2 SASEGT. The CDR3 is 13 residues long. V lost 8 bases and J lost 9, with 14 bases in between. Written as DNA, the CDR3 is TGTGCCAGCCGGACAGCCGAGGGTTCACCCCTCCACTTT. It codes for CASRTAEGSPLHF.

This clonotype turned up a few times. J is TRBJ1-3 and V is TRBV10-2; D possibly corresponds to TRBD1 (5 bases). Germline-derived CDR1 and CDR2 are WSHSY and SAAADI. The CDR3 length is 14 residues. The V gene lost 2 bases and the J gene lost 4 bases, with 9 bases spanning the gap. CDR3 loop: CASSETGLGNTIYF. In DNA, the CDR3 is TGCGCCAGCAGTGAGACAGGTCTCGGAAACACCATATATTTT.

V is TRBV19 and J is TRBJ1-5; D is possibly TRBD1 (5 bases). Trimming left V 1 base short and J 5 bases short, with 6 bases between. Germline loops: CDR1 LNHDA, CDR2 SQIVND (reference sequence). This CDR3 region has 13 residues. The CDR3 region is CASSIGGDQPQHF. CDR3 in DNA: TGTGCCAGTAGTATAGGGGGGGATCAGCCCCAGCATTTT.

This clonotype was counted only a few times. The V and J genes are TRBV19 and TRBJ1-5; D is possibly TRBD1 (5 bases). Germline values: CDR1 LNHDA, CDR2 SQIVND (reference sequence). The CDR3 contains 17 residues. V was cut by 1 base and J by 1 base, with 14 bases left in between. The CDR3 sequence is CASSIVGVRDSNQPQHF. The CDR3 coding sequence is TGTGCCAGTAGTATAGTTGGGGTGCGGGACAGCAATCAGCCCCAGCATTTT.

At least ten counts were recorded for this clonotype. This chain joins TRBV28 and TRBJ2-4; a weak D match, TRBD2 (6 bases). V shed 4 bases and J shed 0 bases, with 19 bases lying between them. There are 18 residues in the CDR3. The germline V gene has CDR1 MDHEN and CDR2 SYDVKM. In DNA, the CDR3 is TGTGCCAGCAGTTCAGACTCGACTAGGGGTCTAGCCAAAAACATTCAGTACTTC. Amino acid sequence: CASSSDSTRGLAKNIQYF.

In this sample, this clonotype turned up many times. This chain connects TRBV18 to TRBJ2-1; a weak D match, TRBD2 (6 bases). CDR3 size: 17 residues. Germline V gives CDR1 KGHSH, CDR2 LQKENI. Trimming left V 3 bases short and J 5 bases short, with 20 bases between. CDR3 bases: TGTGCCAGCTCACCCCGCGATTGGGGCGGGATAAACAATGAGCAGTTCTTC. Its translation is CASSPRDWGGINNEQFF.

The gene calls are TRBV25-1 and TRBJ1-2; D is ambiguous. This CDR3 contains 13 residues. The V end lost 1 base, the J end lost 7 bases, and 10 bases lay between the germline ends. Per the germline V gene, CDR1 is MGHDK and CDR2 is SYGVNS. In DNA, the CDR3 is TGTGCCAGCAGTGAATCTTGGGTGGCTGGCTACACCTTC. It translates to CASSESWVAGYTF.

This clonotype was picked up many times. V usage is TRBV12-3 or TRBV12-4 and J usage is TRBJ1-2; perhaps TRBD1 as D (5 bases). The CDR3 is 14 residues long. V was trimmed by 1 base and J by 0 bases, leaving 6 bases between them. The CDR3, as DNA: TGTGCCAGCAGTTTAGTACAGGCTAACTATGGCTACACCTTC. Its translation is CASSLVQANYGYTF.

This clonotype was seen many times. The rearrangement joins TRBV7-9 to TRBJ2-1, with D perhaps matching TRBD2 (5 bases). Trimming left V 3 bases short and J 7 bases short, with 13 bases between. This CDR3 has 14 amino acids. Germline CDR1 is SEHNR and CDR2 is FQNEAQ (reference sequence). The CDR3 nucleotides are TGTGCCAGCAGCTTCAGCGGAGCCTTAAATGAGCAGTTCTTC. Translated: CASSFSGALNEQFF.